This T cell receptor beta chain was documented in a study of shared clonotypes between healthy human individuals. Looking at the study overall: There were three CD4 naive, three CD4 memory, two CD8 naive and one CD8 memory plates per donor.

This clone was recorded once. Its antigen remains unidentified. Broader study findings: What naive subsets generally showed was a larger estimated richness than memory subsets showed.

The table came from immunoSEQ multiplex PCR; TCRdb's copy has only in-frame clones and leaves some out. This sample carries about 2.4 million clones, more than 90% of them seen once, and the ten largest clones take about 0.13%. CDR1 and CDR2 (germline): MNHNS, SASEGT. The germline V and J ends were trimmed by 6 bases and 5 bases, with 16 bases remaining between them. The CDR3 is 14 amino acids. The rearrangement links TRBV6-1 to TRBJ1-1; tentative D call: TRBD1 (6 bases). This clonotype was obtained from a man in his late teens or twenties in good health. The material sequenced was naive CD4+ T cells sorted from blood. Subset specified: CD45RA+ positively selected. CDR3 coding DNA: TGTGCCAGCAGGGGCTGGGGGCAGGGAACTGAAGCTTTCTTT. Translating gives CASRGWGQGTEAFF.